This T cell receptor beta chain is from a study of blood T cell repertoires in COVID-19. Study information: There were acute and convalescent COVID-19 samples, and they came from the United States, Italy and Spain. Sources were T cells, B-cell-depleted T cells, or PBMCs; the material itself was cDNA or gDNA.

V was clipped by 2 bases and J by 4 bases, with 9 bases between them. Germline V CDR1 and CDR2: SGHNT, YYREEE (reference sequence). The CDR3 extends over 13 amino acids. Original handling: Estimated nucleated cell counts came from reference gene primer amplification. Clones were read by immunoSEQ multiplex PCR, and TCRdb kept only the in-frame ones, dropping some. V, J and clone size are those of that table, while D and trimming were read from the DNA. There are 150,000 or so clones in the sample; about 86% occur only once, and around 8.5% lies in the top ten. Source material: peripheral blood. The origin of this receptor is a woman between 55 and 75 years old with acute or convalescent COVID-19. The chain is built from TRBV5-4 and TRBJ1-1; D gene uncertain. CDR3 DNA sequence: TGTGCCAGCAGCTTTGAGGTGGGCACTGAAGCTTTCTTT. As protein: CASSFEVGTEAFF.